These 18 T cell receptor beta chains were sequenced from one sample in a study of human T cells and chemical hapten exposure. The time point was: healthy volunteer bleed at 6 weeks. Extraction of total RNA was performed on unfractionated whole blood. MiXCR, applied by TCRdb to the RACE reads, yields one record per CDR3 protein. Found here are some 78,000 distinct CDR3 sequences, roughly 8.6% of them singletons; the top ten hold 1.5%. Material: whole blood. These receptor sequences come from a male donor in good health. Some clones in this sample may be carry-over from other donors' samples.

This clonotype was seen ten or more times. The CDR3 loop reads CASSLGQGVSGANVLTF. CDR3 in DNA: TGTGCCAGCAGCCTGGGACAGGGGGTCTCTGGGGCCAACGTCCTGACTTTC. The chain joins TRBV6-1 to TRBJ2-6; 11 bases align to TRBD1. J gave up 0 bases and V 6 bases, and 4 bases lay outside the gene matches. The CDR3 is 17 amino acids. Germline V gene sequence: CDR1 MNHNS, CDR2 SASEGT.

The table lists this clonotype with many counts. The chain couples TRBV7-9 to TRBJ1-1, with TRBD1 matching over 8 bases. This CDR3 has 15 residues. The trim removed 2 bases at V and 1 base at J, leaving 3 bases unmatched. Germline V gene lookup returns CDR1 SEHNR and CDR2 FQNEAQ (reference sequence). For the CDR3, the DNA is TGTGCCAGCAGCTTACGGACAGGGACGAACACTGAAGCTTTCTTT. It codes for CASSLRTGTNTEAFF.

This clonotype came up a few times. The genes are TRBV7-9 and TRBJ2-3, with 10 bases aligning to TRBD1. The length of the CDR3 is 17 residues. Germline V CDR1 and CDR2: SEHNR, FQNEAQ (reference sequence). V dropped 4 bases and J dropped 4; count of bases not matched to a gene: 11. The CDR3 here is CASSSRGDRGLADTQYF. The CDR3 DNA follows: TGTGCCAGCAGCTCAAGGGGCGACAGGGGGCTCGCAGATACGCAGTATTTT.

This clonotype has at least ten counts. The rearrangement joins TRBV4-3 to TRBJ1-1; D is unresolved. V was clipped by 0 bases and J by 2 bases, with 10 bases between them. The CDR3 sequence is 15 residues long. Germline V gene lookup returns CDR1 LGHNA and CDR2 YSLEER. The CDR3 protein is CASSQDPTPNTEAFF. The CDR3 coding sequence is TGCGCCAGCAGCCAAGATCCGACCCCAAACACTGAAGCTTTCTTT.

The rearrangement joins TRBV28 to TRBJ2-7; D is unresolved. CDR3 length: 13 amino acids. The germline gives CDR1 MDHEN, CDR2 SYDVKM. Deletions cut 10 bases from V and 0 bases from J, with 13 bases between. The CDR3 reads CAIRRGSSYEQYF. In nucleotides, the CDR3 is TGTGCCATCCGACGAGGCAGCTCCTACGAGCAGTACTTC.

This clonotype was detected a few times. J is TRBJ2-7 and V is TRBV27, with D possibly being TRBD2 (5 bases). CDR1 and CDR2 (germline): MNHEY, SMNVEV (reference sequence). V was clipped by 5 bases and J by 6 bases, with 11 bases between them. The CDR3 is 12 residues long. CDR3 nucleotides: TGTGCCAGCAGTCCCGCGGGCGTCGAGCAGTACTTC. Amino acid sequence: CASSPAGVEQYF.

A few counts support this clonotype. The CDR3 spells CAWRGIGQTPYNEQFF. CDR3 bases: TGTGCCTGGAGGGGAATAGGACAAACCCCCTACAATGAGCAGTTCTTC. The chain employs TRBV30 and TRBJ2-1, with D tentatively TRBD1 (5 bases). Germline CDR1 and CDR2: GTSNPN and SVGIG (reference sequence). With 3 bases removed from V and 2 bases from J, the gap between germline ends came to 17 bases. The CDR3 is made up of 16 amino acids.

The chain links TRBV19 to TRBJ1-5; TRBD1 matches 9 bases. The ends lost 4 bases at V and 12 bases at J; junction bases unmatched: 10. The CDR3 runs 14 residues. The germline V gene has CDR1 LNHDA and CDR2 SQIVND (reference sequence). CDR3 loop: CASSTRQGGHDQHF. In DNA form, the CDR3 reads TGTGCCAGTAGTACCCGACAGGGGGGTCATGACCAGCATTTT.

Many counts were recorded for this clonotype. The gene calls are TRBV4-2 and TRBJ2-7, with 8 bases fitting TRBD2. CDR1 and CDR2 from the germline V gene are LGHNA and YNFKEQ. V dropped 0 bases and J dropped 13; count of bases not matched to a gene: 17. The CDR3 is made up of 16 amino acids. CDR3 DNA sequence: TGTGCCAGCAGCCAAGAGCTCGTCAGCGGGGGCCGGCCGGTTTACTTC. Translated: CASSQELVSGGRPVYF.

This clonotype was observed a single time. This chain links TRBV2 with TRBJ2-1, with 13 positions matching TRBD2. The CDR3 spans 14 residues. Per germline, CDR1 SNHLY and CDR2 FYNNEI. The V segment lost 6 bases and the J segment 5 bases; nucleotides outside the gene matches: 1. Here the CDR3 reads CASRGTSGNNEQFF. CDR3 bases: TGTGCCAGCAGGGGGACTAGCGGGAACAATGAGCAGTTCTTC.

This clonotype was observed at least ten times. V is TRBV5-1 and J is TRBJ1-1; maybe TRBD1 (5 bases). V was trimmed by 0 bases and J by 0 bases, leaving 12 bases between them. The CDR3 runs to 16 residues. Germline-derived CDR1 and CDR2 are SGHRS and YFSETQ. The CDR3 here is CASSLALAGMNTEAFF. The CDR3 nucleotides read TGCGCCAGCAGCTTGGCACTTGCAGGGATGAACACTGAAGCTTTCTTT.

This rearrangement joins TRBV20-1 to TRBJ2-7, with D perhaps matching TRBD1 (6 bases). The CDR3 sequence is 17 residues long. From germline, CDR1 is DFQATT and CDR2 SNEGSKA (reference sequence). The ends were cut back, 5 bases at V and 0 bases at J, with 23 bases in the middle. CDR3 DNA sequence: TGCAGTGCTCCGGGACAACCACATCCAGGGGCCTCCTACGAGCAGTACTTC. Amino acid sequence: CSAPGQPHPGASYEQYF.

This clonotype came up a few times. The V gene is TRBV6-5, the J gene TRBJ1-6; TRBD1 might be the D (6 bases). Per germline, CDR1 MNHEY and CDR2 SVGAGI. The V end was cut by 2 bases, the J end by 7 bases, with 12 bases between. This CDR3 spans 15 amino acids. CDR3 nucleotides: TGTGCCAGCAGTTACGAAGCCGGGGGCAATTCACCCCTCCACTTT. It yields the protein CASSYEAGGNSPLHF.

The chain links TRBV7-9 to TRBJ2-5, with a weak D call TRBD2 (6 bases). CDR1 is SEHNR and CDR2 is FQNEAQ in the germline V gene (reference sequence). The CDR3 is made up of 15 amino acids. The germline V and J ends were trimmed by 3 bases and 5 bases, with 16 bases remaining between them. CDR3 in amino acids: CASSLAGSTGETQYF. CDR3 in DNA: TGTGCCAGCAGCTTGGCCGGGAGCACGGGGGAGACCCAGTACTTC.

This clonotype was seen repeatedly, ten times or more. The chain joins TRBV7-8 to TRBJ1-3; D is unresolved. V lost 5 bases and J 0 bases, leaving 8 bases between the germline ends. CDR1 and CDR2 (germline): SGHVS, FQNEAQ. The CDR3 totals 14 residues. The CDR3 nucleotides are TGTGCCAGCAGCCCCCTTCTCTCTGGAAACACCATATATTTT. Amino acids: CASSPLLSGNTIYF.

CDR3: CASSVGPRGLDAKNIQYF. In DNA, the CDR3 is TGTGCCAGCAGCGTCGGCCCGCGAGGACTTGATGCCAAAAACATTCAGTACTTC. The rearrangement uses TRBV3-1 and TRBJ2-4; D may be TRBD2 (5 bases). The V gene lost 5 bases and the J gene lost 1 base, with 21 bases spanning the gap. The CDR3 is 18 residues long. In germline, CDR1 is LGHDT, CDR2 YNNKEL (reference sequence).

This clonotype was seen many times. V is TRBV7-2 and J is TRBJ1-4; possibly TRBD1 for D (5 bases). CDR1 SGHTA and CDR2 FQGNSA come from the germline V gene. The ends were cut back, 5 bases at V and 7 bases at J, with 20 bases in the middle. CDR3 length: 16 residues. The CDR3 nucleotides are TGTGCCAGCAGCCCAACCGAAGGGACGGAGGGTGAAAAACTGTTTTTT. Protein product: CASSPTEGTEGEKLFF.

Notes on this clonotype: This may be a read error, as it is one base from a much larger clone. The chain couples TRBV9 to TRBJ2-3; D perhaps matches TRBD2 (6 bases). Germline V lookup: CDR1 SGDLS, CDR2 YYNGEE. This CDR3 is 15 amino acids long. V was cut by 0 bases and J by 0 bases, with 8 bases left in between. The CDR3 coding sequence is TGTGCCAGCAGCGTAGAGGGGACTAGCACAGATACGCAGTATTTT. Protein: CASSVEGTSTDTQYF.